What follows describes a single T cell receptor beta chain. What it binds is unknown. The assay was immunoSEQ multiplex PCR, and TCRdb's table has in-frame clones only and misses some. The sample holds under 200,000 clones, approximately 80% seen once. The donors formed part of the approximately 120-subject validation cohort, distinct from the roughly 670-subject first cohort. This sample was included in a study of cytomegalovirus exposure and HLA in healthy donors. Study-wide background: The 120 or so validation repertoires, a later analysis reported, used the same platform as the roughly 710 first-cohort repertoires.

Trimming at V came to 2 bases and at J to 3 bases, leaving 4 bases not matched to a gene. This CDR3 is 16 amino acids long. Germline loops: CDR1 MDHEN, CDR2 SYDVKM. Findings of the study overall: The study flagged some 170 TCR beta chains as cytomegalovirus-associated. The study found most TCR sequences rare, yet found some public TCRs in many donors.

The sequenced sample was PBMCs. This chain uses TRBV28 with TRBJ1-5; 10 bases map to TRBD1. This TCR was recovered from a man aged 18 to 30 in good health and CMV-seropositive. The CDR3 coding sequence is TGTGCCAGCAGTTTACTGGACAGGGGGAACAATCAGCCCCAGCATTTT. Translating it yields CASSLLDRGNNQPQHF. The full variable domain, completed using reference TRBV28 and TRBJ1-5, is DVKVTQSSRYLVKRTGEKVFLECVQDMDHENMFWYRQDPGLGLRLIYFSYDVKMKEKGDIPEGYSVSREKKERFSLILESASTNQTSMYLCASSLLDRGNNQPQHFGDGTRLSIL.